The next 13 T cell receptor beta chains were all read from a single sample in a study of OX40 agonist ivuxolimab in advanced cancers. Assay: immunoSEQ multiplex PCR; the TCRdb copy retains only in-frame clones and omits some. The sample has about 19,000 clones, 65% to 70% seen once. This specimen was CD4+ or CD8+ T cells sorted from blood, taken in a trial of the OX40 agonist ivuxolimab. Receptor source: an adult with an advanced solid tumor such as melanoma, head and neck, liver or kidney cancer.

The rearrangement joins TRBV7-9 to TRBJ2-2; 8 bases are shared with TRBD1. CDR1 is SEHNR and CDR2 is FQNEAQ in the germline V gene (reference sequence). The CDR3 contains 15 residues. V dropped 5 bases and J dropped 0; count of bases not matched to a gene: 2. CDR3 in amino acids: CASSRQGPNTGELFF. The CDR3 bases are TGTGCCAGCAGCCGACAGGGGCCGAACACCGGGGAGCTGTTTTTT.

V usage is TRBV15 and J usage is TRBJ1-5, with a tentative D call TRBD1 (5 bases). The germline V gene has CDR1 LNHNV and CDR2 YYDKDF (reference sequence). V was trimmed by 7 bases and J by 0 bases, leaving 13 bases between them. This CDR3 has 15 amino acids. The CDR3 loop reads CATTGGEYSNQPQHF. CDR3 DNA: TGTGCCACCACTGGGGGAGAATATAGCAATCAGCCCCAGCATTTT.

The rearrangement joins TRBV27 to TRBJ2-5; 12 bases line up with TRBD2. Germline V lookup: CDR1 MNHEY, CDR2 SMNVEV (reference sequence). The V segment lost 3 bases and the J segment 5 bases; nucleotides outside the gene matches: 4. The CDR3 consists of 15 residues. The CDR3 region is CASSLGLAGYETQYF. As DNA, the CDR3 is TGTGCCAGCAGTTTGGGACTAGCGGGCTACGAGACCCAGTACTTC.

CDR3 region: CASSLALSVDEQFF. CDR3 DNA: TGTGCCAGCAGCTTAGCGCTTAGCGTCGATGAGCAGTTCTTC. The J gene is TRBJ2-1, the V gene TRBV7-8; perhaps TRBD2 as D (5 bases). V gave up 0 bases and J gave up 8 bases, with 11 bases separating them. This CDR3 spans 14 amino acids. The germline CDR1 and CDR2 sequences are SGHVS and FQNEAQ.

The J gene is TRBJ2-5, the V gene TRBV29-1; possible D gene TRBD1, 6 bases. This CDR3 is 16 amino acids long. Germline CDR1 SQVTM, CDR2 ANQGSEA. Trimming pared 2 bases from V and 4 bases from J, leaving 20 bases between. The CDR3 loop reads CSVERWTDDFPETQYF. CDR3 coding DNA: TGCAGCGTTGAACGATGGACAGACGACTTTCCAGAGACCCAGTACTTC.

This rearrangement joins TRBV6-1 to TRBJ2-2; tentative D call: TRBD2 (6 bases). The CDR3 totals 14 residues. CDR1 is MNHNS, CDR2 SASEGT, per germline. The ends were cut back, 8 bases at V and 2 bases at J, with 12 bases in the middle. CDR3 protein: CASYWGENTGELFF. The CDR3 bases are TGTGCCAGCTATTGGGGGGAAAACACCGGGGAGCTGTTTTTT.

The chain is built from TRBV7-9 and TRBJ2-1, with 7 positions matching TRBD2. The CDR3 is 14 amino acids. Germline trimming cut 6 bases from V and 0 bases from J; bases unmatched to any gene: 2. Germline V gene lookup returns CDR1 SEHNR and CDR2 FQNEAQ (reference sequence). Here the CDR3 DNA reads TGTGCCAGCAGTGGACTAGACTCCTACAATGAGCAGTTCTTC. Amino acids: CASSGLDSYNEQFF.

The rearrangement links TRBV19 to TRBJ2-5; D remains ambiguous. This CDR3 contains 12 residues. Trimming took 11 bases from V and 3 from J, leaving 13 bases between them. CDR1 and CDR2 from the germline V gene are LNHDA and SQIVND (reference sequence). CDR3 bases: TGTGCCCGTAAGGGTTGGGAAGAGACCCAGTACTTC. Protein product: CARKGWEETQYF.

The chain recombines TRBV7-8 with TRBJ1-3, with D uncertain. The length of the CDR3 is 13 residues. Trimming left V 1 base short and J 9 bases short, with 10 bases between. Germline loops: CDR1 SGHVS, CDR2 FQNEAQ. The CDR3 nucleotides read TGTGCCAGCAGCTTAGACGTCGTTGGCACCATATATTTT. Translating it yields CASSLDVVGTIYF.

The chain combines TRBV5-1 with TRBJ2-5, with D perhaps given as TRBD1 or TRBD2 (5 bases each). The J call may be incorrect, as the DNA end agrees better with TRBJ2-7. Germline assignment: CDR1 SGHRS and CDR2 YFSETQ. The CDR3 is made up of 11 amino acids. CDR3 protein: CASSGGYEQYF. The CDR3 coding sequence is TGCGCCAGCAGCGGGGGATACGAGCAGTACTTC.

This clone was seen a single time. The rearrangement links TRBV5-1 to TRBJ1-1; D is uncertain. Trimming cost V 6 bases and J 0 bases, with 9 bases left between them. The germline V gene encodes CDR1 SGHRS and CDR2 YFSETQ. This CDR3 region has 13 residues. CDR3 DNA: TGCGCCAGCAACTCGGGCATGAACACTGAAGCTTTCTTT. Translated: CASNSGMNTEAFF.

This sequence joins TRBV11-2 and TRBJ1-1, with D hard to call. This CDR3 spans 13 amino acids. Trimming removed 1 base at V and 0 bases at J, with 3 bases between. Germline CDR1 and CDR2: SGHAT and FQNNGV. The CDR3 DNA follows: TGTGCCAGCAGCTTAGGGGTGAACACTGAAGCTTTCTTT. It is translated as CASSLGVNTEAFF.

The V and J genes are TRBV9 and TRBJ2-3, with 11 bases lining up with TRBD2. The CDR3 is 17 residues long. Trimming took 3 bases from V and 2 from J; bases not matched to a gene: 8. CDR1 is SGDLS and CDR2 is YYNGEE in the germline V gene. CDR3 coding DNA: TGTGCCAGCAGCGCCCCACTAGCGGGGGTGCTCACAGATACGCAGTATTTT. It yields the protein CASSAPLAGVLTDTQYF.